This T cell receptor (beta chain) is drawn from a study of cytomegalovirus exposure and HLA in healthy donors. Study details: Genetic ancestry analysis placed under 90% of the 300 to 500 donors that were genotyped in the Caucasian-associated cluster.

Both 60 Vbeta primers and 13 Jbeta primers went into the PCR. Method: immunoSEQ multiplex PCR; TCRdb's copy keeps in-frame clones and lacks some. Of 150,000 to 180,000 clones in the sample, approximately 79% are singletons; the top ten hold 5% to 7.5%. The study's findings and limits: TCR beta V- and J-gene trimming, according to a later analysis, was linked to a missense DCLRE1C variant. Highly shared variants forming one cluster were likely a sequencing artifact.

A remark on this clone: Its target is unknown.

Per the germline V gene, CDR1 is SGHNT and CDR2 is YYREEE (reference sequence). The germline V and J ends were trimmed by 4 bases and 0 bases, with 11 bases remaining between them. CDR3 length: 14 residues. Sequenced input: PBMCs. The origin of this receptor is a woman aged 50 to 65 in good health and CMV-seropositive. The chain recombines TRBV5-4 with TRBJ2-7; maybe TRBD1 (6 bases). This CDR3 is CASSVTGHSYEQYF. DNA for the CDR3: TGTGCCAGCAGCGTCACGGGACACTCCTACGAGCAGTACTTC.